A selection of T cell receptor beta chains follows, all from one sample in a study of cytomegalovirus exposure and HLA in healthy donors. Clones were sequenced by immunoSEQ multiplex PCR, and TCRdb holds only the in-frame ones, with some missing. The table includes 150,000 to 200,000 clones, roughly 78% detected once. The sequenced material came from PBMCs. These receptors were obtained from a woman between 45 and 65 years old in good health and CMV-seropositive. CDR3s include the opening cysteine and the closing phenylalanine or tryptophan. D genes are given only for firm matches. Expanded clones are given a class, and other clones once, few, many or no size at all.

TRBJ1-3	TRBV6-1	NA	NA	CASSEALGGTGNTIYF	TGTGCCAGCAGTGAAGCGCTTGGAGGGACTGGAAACACCATATATTTT
TRBJ1-6	TRBV30	TRBD1	NA	CAWSYRGSYNSPLHF	TGTGCCTGGAGCTACAGGGGCTCCTATAATTCACCCCTCCACTTT
TRBJ2-7	TRBV30	NA	NA	CAWSSIAETYEQYF	TGTGCCTGGAGCTCCATAGCGGAAACCTACGAGCAGTACTTC
TRBJ2-7	TRBV10-3	TRBD2	NA	CAIRAAGPLDEQYF	TGTGCCATCAGAGCAGCGGGGCCTCTAGACGAGCAGTACTTC
TRBJ1-2	TRBV29-1	NA	once	CSPAGPYGYTF	TGCAGCCCCGCAGGGCCCTATGGCTACACCTTC
TRBJ1-2	TRBV5-6	NA	few	CASSLFRGMENYGYTF	TGTGCCAGCAGCTTGTTCAGAGGGATGGAGAACTATGGCTACACCTTC
TRBJ1-5	TRBV19	NA	NA	CASSISGRGNRPQHF	TGTGCCAGTAGTATCTCGGGCAGGGGCAATCGGCCCCAGCATTTT
TRBJ1-5	TRBV6-1	NA	NA	CASSQGTGNQPQHF	TGTGCCAGCAGTCAGGGGACGGGCAATCAGCCCCAGCATTTT
TRBJ2-2	TRBV30	TRBD2	NA	CAWRRLAGGGGELFF	TGTGCCTGGAGGAGACTAGCGGGGGGCGGGGGGGAGCTGTTTTTT
TRBJ1-1	TRBV28	TRBD1	NA	CASSSVQGAWNTEAFF	TGTGCCAGCAGTTCGGTACAGGGGGCTTGGAACACTGAAGCTTTCTTT
TRBJ2-5	TRBV13	TRBD1	once	CASSPGTGQIQTQYF	TGTGCCAGCAGTCCCGGGACAGGACAGATTCAGACCCAGTACTTC
TRBJ2-7	TRBV6-5	TRBD1	NA	CASSYDRGRGYEQYF	TGTGCCAGCAGTTACGACAGGGGACGGGGCTACGAGCAGTACTTC
TRBJ2-3	TRBV18	TRBD2	NA	CASSPRTSGATDTQYF	TGTGCCAGCTCACCAAGGACTAGCGGGGCCACAGATACGCAGTATTTT
TRBJ2-7	TRBV2	NA	NA	CASSRPGVREQYF	TGTGCCAGCAGTAGGCCAGGGGTGCGCGAGCAGTACTTC
TRBJ2-3	TRBV7-2	NA	NA	CASSLRGFTSTDTQYF	TGTGCCAGCAGCTTAAGGGGCTTCACTAGCACAGATACGCAGTATTTT
TRBJ1-6	TRBV27	TRBD1	NA	CASSLLGDRYSPLHF	TGTGCCAGCAGTCTCCTGGGGGACAGGTATTCACCCCTCCACTTT
TRBJ1-4	TRBV18	TRBD1	NA	CASSPPRDRARYQNEKLFF	TGTGCCAGCTCACCACCCCGGGACAGGGCCCGGTACCAAAATGAAAAACTGTTTTTT
TRBJ2-2	TRBV9	TRBD1	NA	CASSVRQGDGELFF	TGTGCCAGCAGCGTCCGACAGGGAGACGGGGAGCTGTTTTTT
TRBJ2-7	TRBV18	NA	NA	CASSPPIPGEQYF	TGTGCCAGCTCACCACCTATCCCCGGCGAGCAGTACTTC
TRBJ2-1	TRBV11-2	TRBD1	once	CASEGGQGKEFF	TGTGCCAGCGAAGGGGGACAGGGGAAGGAGTTCTTC
TRBJ2-4	TRBV6-1	TRBD2	NA	CASSAPAGGLGKNIQYF	TGTGCCAGCAGTGCCCCAGCGGGGGGGCTTGGCAAAAACATTCAGTACTTC
TRBJ2-7	TRBV10-2	TRBD1	NA	CASRTGTGGARPYEQYF	TGCGCCAGCCGTACCGGGACAGGGGGCGCGAGGCCCTACGAGCAGTACTTC
TRBJ2-2	TRBV27	NA	once	CASSYNPLAGFNTGELFF	TGTGCCAGCAGTTACAATCCCTTGGCCGGGTTCAACACCGGGGAGCTGTTTTTT
TRBJ1-1	TRBV7-9	NA	NA	CASSSGVGSDTEAFF	TGTGCCAGCAGCTCAGGGGTAGGGTCGGACACTGAAGCTTTCTTT
TRBJ1-5	TRBV4-1	NA	few	CASSQEKHSNQPQHF	TGCGCCAGCAGCCAAGAAAAACACAGTAATCAGCCCCAGCATTTT
TRBJ1-2	TRBV6-5	TRBD1	NA	CASSLKTDRVFGYTF	TGTGCCAGCAGTTTAAAGACGGACAGGGTTTTTGGCTACACCTTC
TRBJ1-2	TRBV29-1	TRBD1	NA	CSVAWDRAYGYTF	TGCAGCGTTGCCTGGGACAGGGCATATGGCTACACCTTC
TRBJ1-2	TRBV7-9	NA	NA	CSSSPSARGSNYGYTF	TGTTCCAGCAGCCCTAGCGCAAGGGGATCGAACTATGGCTACACCTTC
TRBJ2-3	TRBV5-1	NA	NA	CASRAGSSSTDTQYF	TGCGCCAGCAGGGCAGGGTCCTCGAGCACAGATACGCAGTATTTT
TRBJ1-2	TRBV10-3	NA	NA	CAISGQDSSYGYTF	TGTGCCATCAGCGGACAAGACTCGTCCTATGGCTACACCTTC
TRBJ1-2	TRBV18	NA	NA	CASSPRQLRQGVAGYGYTF	TGTGCCAGCTCACCACGTCAACTCCGACAAGGGGTAGCGGGCTATGGCTACACCTTC
TRBJ2-7	TRBV15	NA	NA	CATSSQMRARSYYEQYF	TGTGCCACCAGCAGTCAAATGAGGGCTCGGTCGTACTACGAGCAGTACTTC
TRBJ2-1	TRBV11-3	TRBD2	NA	CASSLVAGTSIPNEQFF	TGTGCCAGCAGCTTAGTGGCCGGGACTAGCATTCCCAATGAGCAGTTCTTC
TRBJ2-2	TRBV6-1	TRBD1	NA	CASKSGTGAPGELFF	TGTGCCAGCAAATCCGGGACAGGGGCCCCCGGGGAGCTGTTTTTT
TRBJ2-6	TRBV2	TRBD1	NA	CASRLQGARANVLTF	TGTGCCAGCAGGCTCCAGGGGGCTCGGGCCAACGTCCTGACTTTC
TRBJ2-1	TRBV5-1	TRBD2	NA	CASSLGSGGNYNEQFF	TGCGCCAGCAGCTTGGGCAGCGGGGGCAACTACAATGAGCAGTTCTTC
TRBJ2-7	TRBV7-2	NA	NA	CASSEDYLYEQYF	TGTGCCAGCAGCGAGGACTACCTCTACGAGCAGTACTTC
TRBJ1-5	TRBV19	NA	NA	CASSTGSNQPQHF	TGTGCCAGTAGTACAGGTAGCAATCAGCCCCAGCATTTT
TRBJ1-2	TRBV4-1	NA	NA	CASSRGIPNYGYTF	TGCGCCAGCAGCAGAGGGATTCCCAACTATGGCTACACCTTC
TRBJ2-7	TRBV6-1	NA	NA	CASNKPGLQYEQYF	TGTGCCAGCAACAAACCGGGACTCCAATACGAGCAGTACTTC
TRBJ2-1	TRBV5-4	TRBD1	NA	CASSLDPGQGANEQFF	TGTGCCAGCAGCTTGGATCCTGGACAGGGGGCCAATGAGCAGTTCTTC
TRBJ2-1	TRBV6-1	TRBD2	NA	CASSKLAGGPNEQFF	TGTGCCAGCAGTAAACTAGCGGGGGGGCCTAATGAGCAGTTCTTC
TRBJ1-5	TRBV2	NA	NA	CASNPGGTQPQHF	TGTGCCAGCAACCCGGGGGGGACCCAGCCCCAGCATTTT
TRBJ1-2	TRBV19	TRBD1	NA	CASSRRGRQGADNYGYTF	TGTGCCAGTAGTCGCCGAGGCCGACAGGGGGCGGATAACTATGGCTACACCTTC
TRBJ1-1	TRBV5-5	NA	NA	CASSLVAGYTEAFF	TGTGCCAGCAGCTTGGTGGCGGGCTACACTGAAGCTTTCTTT
TRBJ2-3	TRBV28	TRBD2	NA	CASSQFLVRGIDTQYF	TGTGCCAGCAGTCAATTTTTGGTGCGGGGGATTGATACGCAGTATTTT
TRBJ1-5	TRBV5-8	TRBD1	NA	CASSSTGGSNQPQHF	TGTGCCAGCAGCTCAACAGGGGGGAGCAATCAGCCCCAGCATTTT
TRBJ2-1	TRBV7-9	NA	NA	CASSLDSGYNEQFF	TGTGCCAGCAGCTTAGACAGCGGCTACAATGAGCAGTTCTTC
TRBJ2-1	TRBV2	NA	NA	CASGADVQGSESSYNEQFF	TGTGCCAGCGGGGCGGACGTCCAGGGATCGGAGAGCTCCTACAATGAGCAGTTCTTC
TRBJ2-1	TRBV5-1	NA	NA	CASSLFIGNEQFF	TGCGCCAGCAGCCTCTTCATCGGTAACGAGCAGTTCTTC
TRBJ2-1	TRBV6-1	NA	NA	CASSEFGGEQFF	TGTGCCAGCAGTGAATTTGGAGGTGAGCAGTTCTTC
TRBJ1-5	TRBV5-6	TRBD1	NA	CASSLIQGGNQPQHF	TGTGCCAGCAGCTTGATACAGGGGGGCAATCAGCCCCAGCATTTT
TRBJ1-4	TRBV5-1	TRBD1	NA	CASSLLQGANEKLFF	TGCGCCAGCAGCTTGCTGCAGGGGGCGAATGAAAAACTGTTTTTT